The 20 T cell receptor beta chains below come from one sample, sequenced in a study of T cell clonality in common variable immunodeficiency. Here immunoSEQ multiplex PCR was the method, and the copy in TCRdb shows in-frame clones only, minus some. This sample has over 20,000 clones, each found more than once. Study-wide results and limits: Reportedly, TCR beta sequences from common variable immunodeficiency showed fewer deletions and N-nucleotide insertions.

The antigens of these receptors remain unknown. The sequencing sample was made of peripheral blood mononuclear cells. These TCRs come from a human donor with common variable immunodeficiency.

This clone showed up many times. The observed sequence ends 3 residues before the CDR3 terminus, with the missing tail filled in from the germline J gene. The chain links TRBV20-1 to TRBJ2-7; 10 positions agree with TRBD2. V dropped 1 base and J dropped 3; count of bases not matched to a gene: 3. Germline V CDR1 and CDR2: DFQATT, SNEGSKA (reference sequence). The CDR3 extends over 14 amino acids. The CDR3 sequence: CSARASGGVYEQYF. CDR3 DNA (partial): TGCAGTGCTAGAGCCAGCGGGGGGGTCTACGAG.

Many counts were recorded for this clone. Read sequence stops 3 residues before the CDR3 end, and the germline J gene provides the missing end. V is TRBV29-1 and J is TRBJ2-7, with TRBD1 matching 8 bases. There are 14 residues in the CDR3. Germline CDR1 SQVTM, CDR2 ANQGSEA. J gave up 1 base and V 1 base, and 3 bases lay outside the gene matches. This CDR3 reads CSVEGGQASYEQYF. CDR3 DNA (partial): TGCAGCGTTGAAGGGGGACAGGCTTCCTACGAG.

This clone was seen ten or more times. The read falls 3 residues short of the CDR3 end, and the missing part is taken from the germline J gene. The rearrangement uses TRBV5-1 and TRBJ1-3; 7 nucleotides align to TRBD1. The CDR3 has 16 amino acids. The V gene end was trimmed by 0 bases and the J gene end by 0 bases; junction bases not matched to a gene: 3. CDR1 is SGHRS and CDR2 is YFSETQ in the germline V gene. This chain's CDR3 is CASSLGTGDSGNTIYF. Incomplete CDR3 DNA: TGCGCCAGCAGCTTGGGAACAGGGGACTCTGGAAACACC.

This clone came up a few times. Sequencing ends 3 residues short of the CDR3 end; the germline J gene provides the rest. The chain combines TRBV11-2 with TRBJ2-3; a weak D match, TRBD1 (6 bases). Trimming cost V 6 bases and J 5 bases, with 15 bases left between them. Germline V lookup: CDR1 SGHAT, CDR2 FQNNGV. The length of the CDR3 is 14 residues. CDR3 DNA (partial): TGTGCCAGCAGTTCCACAGGGCGGGTAGATACG. This encodes CASSSTGRVDT. The whole CDR3 is CASSSTGRVDTQYF.

At least ten counts were recorded for this clone. The read is 3 residues too short to cover the CDR3 end, so that end is filled in from the germline J gene. The rearrangement uses TRBV4-1 and TRBJ2-3; a possible D gene is TRBD2 (5 bases). Germline CDR1 is MGHRA and CDR2 is YSYEKL. Deletions cut 1 base from V and 1 base from J, with 9 bases between. This CDR3 region has 15 residues. The sequenced part of the CDR3 DNA is TGCGCCAGCAGCCAAGCCGTCGGGGGCACAGATACG. This gives the protein CASSQAVGGTDT. The whole CDR3 sequence reads CASSQAVGGTDTQYF.

This clone was counted ten times or more. The read terminates 3 residues before the CDR3 end, so the remaining end is supplied by the germline J gene. The chain is built from TRBV18 and TRBJ2-5; D might be TRBD1 (6 bases). Trimming cost V 3 bases and J 7 bases, with 18 bases left between them. Looked up from germline, CDR1 is KGHSH and CDR2 is LQKENI. This CDR3 has 15 residues. CDR3 in amino acids: CASSPSLDRGGTQYF. Incomplete CDR3 DNA: TGTGCCAGCTCACCGTCTCTTGATCGAGGGGGGACC. Supplemented by reference TRBV18 and TRBJ2-5, the full variable domain reads NAGVMQNPRHLVRRRGQEARLRCSPMKGHSHVYWYRQLPEEGLKFMVYLQKENIIDESGMPKERFSAEFPKEGPSILRIQQVVRGDSAAYFCASSPSLDRGGTQYFGPGTRLLVL.

This clone has only a few counts. The read falls 3 residues short of the CDR3 end, and the missing part is taken from the germline J gene. The chain recombines TRBV11-2 with TRBJ2-3; D is perhaps TRBD2 (5 bases). Trimming removed 2 bases from V and 0 bases from J, with 9 bases in between. Germline CDR1 reads SGHAT; CDR2 reads FQNNGV. The CDR3 length is 15 residues. CDR3 DNA, as far as it was read: TGTGCCAGCAGCTTACTAGCCCCTAGCACAGATACG. This gives the protein CASSLLAPSTDT. In full, the CDR3 is CASSLLAPSTDTQYF.

A few counts support this clone. Sequencing ends 3 residues short of the CDR3 end; the germline J gene provides the rest. The V gene is TRBV6-1, the J gene TRBJ2-2, with no clear D. Germline V gives CDR1 MNHNS, CDR2 SASEGT. This CDR3 has 14 residues. The V end was cut by 4 bases, the J end by 3 bases, with 9 bases between. The sequenced CDR3 bases are TGTGCCAGCAGTGGCGGTGTGCACACCGGGGAG. Its protein product is CASSGGVHTGE. The whole CDR3 reads CASSGGVHTGELFF.

This clone has at least ten counts. The CDR3 is cut off 3 residues early in the read; its end comes from the germline J gene. The chain carries TRBV19 and TRBJ2-7, with D unresolved. Trimming removed 1 base from V and 5 bases from J, with 12 bases in between. The CDR3 contains 14 residues. CDR1 is LNHDA, CDR2 SQIVND, per germline (reference sequence). The CDR3 protein is CASSIGWAVDEQYF. CDR3 DNA, as far as it was read: TGTGCCAGTAGTATAGGTTGGGCAGTGGACGAG.

This clone came up many times. The read stops 3 residues short of the end of the CDR3; the missing end is completed from the germline J gene. This chain uses TRBV7-2 with TRBJ2-7; D is perhaps TRBD1 (5 bases). V was shortened by 0 bases and J by 6 bases, with 9 bases between the two germline ends. Germline assignment: CDR1 SGHTA and CDR2 FQGNSA. CDR3 length: 13 residues. Incomplete CDR3 DNA: TGTGCCAGCAGCTTAGCCGGACAATTCGAG. It encodes CASSLAGQFE. The CDR3 reads in full as CASSLAGQFEQYF. Full variable domain (remainder filled in from reference TRBV7-2 and TRBJ2-7): GAGVSQSPSNKVTEKGKDVELRCDPISGHTALYWYRQSLGQGLEFLIYFQGNSAPDKSGLPSDRFSAERTGGSVSTLTIQRTQQEDSAVYLCASSLAGQFEQYFGPGTRLTVT.

This clone was counted at least ten times. The DNA ends 3 residues before the CDR3 does, and the rest of the CDR3 is filled in from the germline J gene. The J gene is TRBJ2-7, the V gene TRBV6-1, with D possibly being TRBD1 (5 bases). The ends were cut back, 4 bases at V and 6 bases at J, with 13 bases in the middle. The CDR3 is 13 residues long. CDR1 and CDR2 from the germline V gene are MNHNS and SASEGT. The CDR3 DNA, read in part, is TGTGCCAGCAGTGTCAGCAGGGTTAGCGAG. It specifies CASSVSRVSE. The whole CDR3 region reads CASSVSRVSEQYF.

This clone was observed many times. The read ends 3 residues before the CDR3 terminus; that terminus is restored from the germline J gene. The rearrangement joins TRBV12-5 to TRBJ2-3; TRBD1 is a possible D gene (5 bases). Germline V gene data show CDR1 as LGHNT and CDR2 as FRNRAP. V was trimmed by 2 bases and J by 6 bases, leaving 15 bases between them. This CDR3 has 15 residues. CDR3 bases read: TGTGCTAGTGGTTTGCAGGGCCGCTTAATGGATACG. Translated, it gives CASGLQGRLMDT. The full CDR3 sequence reads CASGLQGRLMDTQYF.

This clone was counted many times. The CDR3 end is not reached by the read, which stops 3 residues before it; the germline J gene fills it in. The gene calls are TRBV18 and TRBJ1-3; TRBD1 might be the D (5 bases). The CDR3 contains 14 residues. The germline V and J ends were trimmed by 1 base and 2 bases, with 6 bases remaining between them. Germline CDR1 reads KGHSH; CDR2 reads LQKENI. CDR3 protein: CASSPQGTGNTIYF. CDR3 DNA (partial): TGTGCCAGCTCACCACAGGGGACTGGAAACACC.

Ten or more counts support this clone. The CDR3 is cut off 3 residues early in the read; its end comes from the germline J gene. This chain uses TRBV14 with TRBJ1-1; D possibly corresponds to TRBD1 (5 bases). CDR1 is SGHDN and CDR2 is FVKESK in the germline V gene. CDR3 size: 14 residues. V lost 1 base, J lost 4 bases, and 10 bases lay in between. CDR3 amino acids: CASSQGGDGTEAFF. The CDR3 bases that were read are TGTGCCAGCAGCCAAGGGGGGGATGGCACTGAA.

This clone was counted at least ten times. Coverage ceases 3 residues before the CDR3 finishes, and the germline J gene fills in the end. V and J are TRBV18 and TRBJ1-5; 9 positions agree with TRBD1. V lost 3 bases to trimming and J lost 5 bases; unmatched junction nucleotides: 8. The CDR3 is 16 amino acids. Germline V CDR1 and CDR2: KGHSH, LQKENI. CDR3 in amino acids: CASSPGDRATDQPQHF. The DNA read from the CDR3 is TGTGCCAGCTCACCGGGGGACAGGGCAACTGATCAGCCC.

Many counts were recorded for this clone. The read terminates 3 residues before the CDR3 end, so the remaining end is supplied by the germline J gene. J is TRBJ2-5 and V is TRBV10-3, with 10 bases fitting TRBD1. Germline loops: CDR1 ENHRY, CDR2 SYGVKD. The junction had 6 bases not matched to a gene; V was cut back by 3 bases and J by 5 bases. There are 15 residues in the CDR3. CDR3 DNA (partial): TGTGCCATCAGTGATGGGGACAGGGGAGAGGAGACC. Protein product: CAISDGDRGEET. Given in full, the CDR3 is CAISDGDRGEETQYF.

The sample holds many counts of this clone. The observed sequence ends 3 residues before the CDR3 terminus, with the missing tail filled in from the germline J gene. This sequence joins TRBV2 and TRBJ2-7; D remains ambiguous. CDR3 length: 12 amino acids. V was shortened by 6 bases and J by 2 bases, with 8 bases between the two germline ends. Germline V gives CDR1 SNHLY, CDR2 FYNNEI. CDR3 DNA (partial): TGTGCCAGCAGCGGTGCCCCCTACGAG. Protein: CASSGAPYE. The complete CDR3 protein is CASSGAPYEQYF.

This clone has ten or more counts. The CDR3 is cut off 3 residues early in the read; its end comes from the germline J gene. The rearrangement uses TRBV20-1 and TRBJ1-1; 9 bases agree with TRBD1. V lost 3 bases and J lost 5; bases outside the gene matches: 4. The germline V gene has CDR1 DFQATT and CDR2 SNEGSKA (reference sequence). The CDR3 is 13 residues long. The CDR3 DNA, read in part, is TGCAGTGCTAGGGGGGACAGGGTTACTGAA. This gives the protein CSARGDRVTE. The complete CDR3 sequence is CSARGDRVTEAFF.

This clone has ten or more counts. The CDR3 goes on 3 residues after the read ends, and that part is filled in from the germline J gene. This chain uses TRBV4-2 with TRBJ2-6; no clear D gene. V was pared by 5 bases and J by 0 bases, with 8 bases between. Germline values: CDR1 LGHNA, CDR2 YNFKEQ. The CDR3 length is 15 residues. CDR3 DNA, as far as it was read: TGTGCCAGCAGCAGAAGCAACTCTGGGGCCAACGTC. Translating it yields CASSRSNSGANV. The entire CDR3 sequence reads CASSRSNSGANVLTF.

This clone was counted many times. The read ends 3 residues before the CDR3 terminus; that terminus is restored from the germline J gene. The rearrangement links TRBV5-1 to TRBJ2-7; D possibly corresponds to TRBD1 (6 bases). Trimming cost V 2 bases and J 0 bases, with 9 bases left between them. The CDR3 is 14 amino acids. Germline V lookup: CDR1 SGHRS, CDR2 YFSETQ. The CDR3 DNA, read in part, is TGCGCCAGCAGCTTCCGGGACAACTCCTACGAG. Protein sequence: CASSFRDNSYE. The CDR3 as a whole reads CASSFRDNSYEQYF.